What follows are 27 T cell receptor beta chains derived from one specimen sequenced in a study of T cell changes during pregnancy in multiple sclerosis. Data came from immunoSEQ multiplex PCR; TCRdb stores just in-frame clones and leaves some out. The sample gives 35,000 to 45,000 clones, 90% of which show up once; roughly 5.7% is in the top ten. The sample was peripheral blood, taken in the third trimester of pregnancy. The origin of the receptors is a female donor in good health, enrolled as a control in a pregnancy study.

The V and J genes are TRBV5-4 and TRBJ2-7; 11 nucleotides agree with TRBD1. The germline V gene has CDR1 SGHNT and CDR2 YYREEE (reference sequence). V shed 0 bases, J shed 7 bases, and the junction held 6 bases outside the gene matches. The CDR3 runs to 15 residues. The CDR3 reads CASSLAGQGAGEQYF. The CDR3 DNA reads TGTGCCAGCAGCTTGGCAGGACAGGGGGCAGGGGAGCAGTACTTC.

The chain has TRBV5-1 and TRBJ2-3; 7 nucleotides align to TRBD1. Germline V CDR1 and CDR2: SGHRS, YFSETQ. The CDR3 covers 15 residues. V shed 4 bases, J shed 1 base, and the junction held 6 bases outside the gene matches. DNA for the CDR3: TGCGCCAGCAGCATTTACAGGGGCCGCACAGATACGCAGTATTTT. Translating it yields CASSIYRGRTDTQYF.

This clone appeared a single time. The chain joins TRBV7-9 to TRBJ2-1, with D possibly being TRBD2 (6 bases). This CDR3 has 14 amino acids. V lost 2 bases to trimming and J lost 4 bases, with 9 bases between them. CDR1 SEHNR and CDR2 FQNEAQ come from the germline V gene (reference sequence). The CDR3: CASSLNRGYNEQFF. The CDR3, as DNA: TGTGCCAGCAGCTTAAACCGGGGGTACAATGAGCAGTTCTTC.

This clone has more than one count but fewer than ten. CDR3 sequence reads: CASRRTSDAYEQYF. DNA of the CDR3: TGTGCCAGCAGAAGGACTAGCGATGCCTACGAGCAGTACTTC. The chain couples TRBV6-6 to TRBJ2-7, with 9 nucleotides matching TRBD2. V was pared by 6 bases and J by 2 bases, with 5 bases of the junction left unmatched. Germline V gives CDR1 MNHNY, CDR2 SVGAGI (reference sequence). The CDR3 has 14 amino acids.

This chain uses TRBV14 with TRBJ1-6; the match to TRBD1 covers 7 bases. Germline trimming cut 3 bases from V and 6 bases from J; bases unmatched to any gene: 11. Per the germline V gene, CDR1 is SGHDN and CDR2 is FVKESK. This CDR3 is 17 amino acids long. Here the CDR3 reads CASSQRPLTGRNSPLHF. The CDR3 DNA reads TGTGCCAGCAGCCAGAGACCCTTGACAGGGCGTAATTCACCCCTCCACTTT.

DNA of the CDR3: TGTGCCAGCAGTTTAAGCAGGGACAGGAATGAAAAACTGTTTTTT. Amino acid sequence: CASSLSRDRNEKLFF. The J gene is TRBJ1-4, the V gene TRBV27; 8 bases agree with TRBD1. The CDR3 totals 15 residues. The V segment lost 2 bases and the J segment 5 bases; nucleotides outside the gene matches: 4. Germline-derived CDR1 and CDR2 are MNHEY and SMNVEV (reference sequence).

The rearrangement uses TRBV7-6 and TRBJ1-4; 7 nucleotides line up with TRBD1. The germline CDR1 and CDR2 sequences are SGHVS and FNYEAQ. The V segment lost 5 bases and the J segment 0 bases; nucleotides outside the gene matches: 6. The CDR3 is 16 amino acids. CDR3 residues: CASSARQGATNEKLFF. CDR3 bases: TGTGCCAGCAGCGCCCGGCAGGGGGCAACTAATGAAAAACTGTTTTTT.

J is TRBJ2-1 and V is TRBV4-1; 7 bases align to TRBD2. Losses at the gene ends were 2 bases for V and 0 bases for J; bases not matched to a gene: 4. Germline V gene sequence: CDR1 MGHRA, CDR2 YSYEKL. There are 16 residues in the CDR3. In DNA, the CDR3 is TGCGCCAGCAGCCAACTAGCGGAGAGCTCCTACAATGAGCAGTTCTTC. This translates into CASSQLAESSYNEQFF.

This chain joins TRBV5-8 and TRBJ2-2; D might be TRBD2 (5 bases). Germline V gene data show CDR1 as SGHTS and CDR2 as YDEGEE. The V gene lost 0 bases and the J gene lost 1 base, with 13 bases spanning the gap. The CDR3 sequence is 17 residues long. DNA of the CDR3: TGTGCCAGCAGCTTGGTACGAGCGACTATGAACACCGGGGAGCTGTTTTTT. Protein product: CASSLVRATMNTGELFF.

The CDR3 DNA reads TGTGCCAGCAGCTCCGCCGGGACAGGGGATCCTACCAAAAACATTCAGTACTTC. This translates into CASSSAGTGDPTKNIQYF. This chain joins TRBV5-4 and TRBJ2-4, with 10 bases lining up with TRBD1. The CDR3 sequence is 18 residues long. V dropped 3 bases and J dropped 2; count of bases not matched to a gene: 11. From germline, CDR1 is SGHNT and CDR2 YYREEE (reference sequence).

V usage is TRBV9 and J usage is TRBJ1-4; 7 positions match TRBD1. CDR3 length: 14 residues. Germline lookup yields CDR1 SGDLS and CDR2 YYNGEE. V lost 4 bases and J lost 7; bases outside the gene matches: 7. Written as DNA, the CDR3 is TGTGCCAGCAGCACGACAGGGTTCGGTGAAAAACTGTTTTTT. Protein: CASSTTGFGEKLFF.

This rearrangement joins TRBV19 to TRBJ2-3, with 10 bases lining up with TRBD2. This CDR3 comprises 16 residues. The germline V gene has CDR1 LNHDA and CDR2 SQIVND (reference sequence). Trimming removed 4 bases from V and 5 bases from J; junction bases left unmatched: 9. CDR3 residues: CASSSLAGGMGDTQYF. The CDR3 coding sequence is TGTGCCAGTAGTAGTTTAGCGGGGGGAATGGGAGATACGCAGTATTTT.

As to this clone: This CDR3 is also generated by other DNA sequences in the sample. This rearrangement joins TRBV5-1 to TRBJ1-1, with D possibly TRBD1 on 6 matching bases. Trimming took off 5 bases at V and 0 bases at J, with 11 bases between the two ends. Germline CDR1 SGHRS, CDR2 YFSETQ. The CDR3 totals 14 residues. The chain's CDR3 is CASSLQGMNTEAFF. The CDR3 coding sequence is TGCGCCAGCAGTCTGCAGGGGATGAACACTGAAGCTTTCTTT. Full variable domain (missing parts from reference TRBV5-1 and TRBJ1-1): KAGVTQTPRYLIKTRGQQVTLSCSPISGHRSVSWYQQTPGQGLQFLFEYFSETQRNKGNFPGRFSGRQFSNSRSEMNVSTLELGDSALYLCASSLQGMNTEAFFGQGTRLTVV.

CDR3 sequence: CASSAAGTGEEKLFF. DNA for the CDR3: TGCGCCAGCAGTGCGGCTGGGACAGGGGAAGAAAAACTGTTTTTT. The chain recombines TRBV5-1 with TRBJ1-4, with 10 bases fitting TRBD1. V shed 5 bases and J 8 bases; nucleotides not matched to a gene: 9. Germline lookup yields CDR1 SGHRS and CDR2 YFSETQ. The CDR3 has 15 amino acids.

The rearrangement joins TRBV18 to TRBJ1-2, with TRBD1 matching 7 bases. The length of the CDR3 is 13 residues. V trimming: 3 bases; J trimming: 4 bases; junction bases outside the gene matches: 2. The V gene's germline CDR1 is KGHSH and CDR2 LQKENI. The CDR3 nucleotides are TGTGCCAGCTCACCGGGACAGAGCTATGGCTACACCTTC. Translation: CASSPGQSYGYTF.

The chain is built from TRBV11-3 and TRBJ2-4; TRBD2 matches at 8 bases. The CDR3 loop spans 14 amino acids. The junction had 5 bases not matched to a gene; V was cut back by 4 bases and J by 6 bases. Germline lookup yields CDR1 SGHNT and CDR2 YENEEA. Here the CDR3 DNA reads TGTGCCAGCAGCTCGCGGGGGGCGGGAAACATTCAGTACTTC. Its protein product is CASSSRGAGNIQYF.

This clone is judged medium-sized. The chain recombines TRBV4-1 with TRBJ1-1, with a possible D match to TRBD1 (6 bases). V lost 5 bases and J 1 base, leaving 14 bases between the germline ends. This CDR3 spans 15 amino acids. The germline gives CDR1 MGHRA, CDR2 YSYEKL. The CDR3: CASSARGGGNTEAFF. The CDR3 DNA reads as TGCGCCAGCAGCGCCCGGGGAGGGGGGAACACTGAAGCTTTCTTT.

The chain employs TRBV7-2 and TRBJ2-1, with 9 bases aligning to TRBD1. Trimming at V came to 5 bases and at J to 6 bases, leaving 8 bases not matched to a gene. CDR3 length equals 15 residues. The germline gives CDR1 SGHTA, CDR2 FQGNSA. In nucleotides, the CDR3 is TGTGCCAGCAGCCCACGGGACAGGGCCTCCAATGAGCAGTTCTTC. The encoded protein is CASSPRDRASNEQFF.

The rearrangement joins TRBV9 to TRBJ2-5; 10 bases are shared with TRBD1. The germline CDR1 and CDR2 sequences are SGDLS and YYNGEE. The ends lost 3 bases at V and 5 bases at J; junction bases unmatched: 7. This CDR3 is built from 15 residues. CDR3 sequence reads: CASSAGQGFRETQYF. CDR3 DNA: TGTGCCAGCAGCGCGGGACAGGGGTTTCGGGAGACCCAGTACTTC.

This clone showed up just once. The chain carries TRBV13 and TRBJ1-4, with TRBD1 as a possible D gene (5 bases). V was cut by 0 bases and J by 5 bases, with 16 bases left in between. The V gene's germline CDR1 is PRHDT and CDR2 FYEKMQ (reference sequence). This CDR3 spans 17 amino acids. The CDR3 nucleotides read TGTGCCAGCAGCTTAGGCCTGGGGCAGGGCTCAAATGAAAAACTGTTTTTT. Translating it yields CASSLGLGQGSNEKLFF.

V is TRBV7-3 and J is TRBJ1-1; 9 bases agree with TRBD1. Germline CDR1 SGHTA, CDR2 FQGTGA. The length of the CDR3 is 15 residues. Trimming at V came to 5 bases and at J to 4 bases, leaving 8 bases not matched to a gene. The CDR3 DNA is TGTGCCAGCAGCGCTACAGGGGGCTTGGGCACTGAAGCTTTCTTT. It is translated as CASSATGGLGTEAFF.

The chain links TRBV18 to TRBJ1-5; perhaps TRBD1 as D (5 bases). Trimming took off 3 bases at V and 3 bases at J, with 18 bases between the two ends. This CDR3 contains 17 residues. Germline values: CDR1 KGHSH, CDR2 LQKENI. The CDR3 here is CASSPFAGPQFNQPQHF. In DNA, the CDR3 is TGTGCCAGCTCACCTTTCGCGGGACCCCAATTCAATCAGCCCCAGCATTTT.

The rearrangement joins TRBV10-3 to TRBJ2-5; 8 bases agree with TRBD1. The CDR3 runs to 14 residues. Losses at the gene ends were 3 bases for V and 6 bases for J; bases not matched to a gene: 6. Germline-derived CDR1 and CDR2 are ENHRY and SYGVKD. Here the CDR3 reads CAISDLTGEKTQYF. CDR3 bases: TGTGCCATCAGTGACTTGACAGGGGAGAAGACCCAGTACTTC.

In its sample, this clone was seen once. The chain recombines TRBV5-1 with TRBJ2-3, with 9 bases that match TRBD2. V was clipped by 6 bases and J by 4 bases; unmatched bases: 12. CDR3 length: 16 amino acids. Germline V gene sequence: CDR1 SGHRS, CDR2 YFSETQ. CDR3 amino acids: CASTPELAGKADTQYF. The DNA for the CDR3 is TGCGCCAGCACCCCGGAGCTAGCGGGGAAGGCAGATACGCAGTATTTT.

The chain has TRBV9 and TRBJ2-2, with D possibly TRBD2 on 6 matching bases. This CDR3 is built from 18 residues. Germline CDR1 SGDLS, CDR2 YYNGEE. Trimming stripped 0 bases from V and 1 base from J, with 16 bases between. Here the CDR3 reads CASSVEWSGGLNTGELFF. The CDR3 DNA sequence: TGTGCCAGCAGCGTAGAATGGTCCGGGGGTCTGAACACCGGGGAGCTGTTTTTT.

The gene calls are TRBV18 and TRBJ1-6; 7 bases fit TRBD1. Germline values: CDR1 KGHSH, CDR2 LQKENI. V lost 3 bases to trimming and J lost 5 bases; unmatched junction nucleotides: 7. The CDR3 totals 16 residues. The CDR3 protein is CASSPGDRVDNSPLHF. CDR3 coding DNA: TGTGCCAGCTCACCTGGTGACAGGGTCGATAATTCACCCCTCCACTTT. Complete variable domain (other parts from reference TRBV18 and TRBJ1-6): NAGVMQNPRHLVRRRGQEARLRCSPMKGHSHVYWYRQLPEEGLKFMVYLQKENIIDESGMPKERFSAEFPKEGPSILRIQQVVRGDSAAYFCASSPGDRVDNSPLHFGNGTRLTVT.

The rearrangement uses TRBV27 and TRBJ1-3, with 8 nucleotides matching TRBD1. The trim removed 0 bases at V and 2 bases at J, leaving 0 bases unmatched. From germline, CDR1 is MNHEY and CDR2 SMNVEV (reference sequence). This CDR3 has 15 residues. CDR3 amino acids: CASSLSDRAGNTIYF. Here the CDR3 DNA reads TGTGCCAGCAGTTTATCGGACAGGGCTGGAAACACCATATATTTT.